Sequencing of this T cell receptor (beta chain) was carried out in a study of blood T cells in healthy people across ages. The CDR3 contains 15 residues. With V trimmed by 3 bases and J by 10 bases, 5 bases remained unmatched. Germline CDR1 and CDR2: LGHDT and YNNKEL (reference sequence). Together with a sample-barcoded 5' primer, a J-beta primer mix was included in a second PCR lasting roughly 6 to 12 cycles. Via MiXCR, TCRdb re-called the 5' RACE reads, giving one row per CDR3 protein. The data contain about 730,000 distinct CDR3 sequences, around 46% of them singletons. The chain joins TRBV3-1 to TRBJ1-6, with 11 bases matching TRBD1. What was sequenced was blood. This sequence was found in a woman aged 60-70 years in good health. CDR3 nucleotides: TGTGCCAGCAGCCAGGCCGGGACAGGGGGGTCACCCCTCCACTTT. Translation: CASSQAGTGGSPLHF. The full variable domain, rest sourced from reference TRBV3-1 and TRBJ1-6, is DTAVSQTPKYLVTQMGNDKSIKCEQNLGHDTMYWYKQDSKKFLKIMFSYNNKELIINETVPNRFSPKSPDKAHLNLHINSLELGDSAVYFCASSQAGTGGSPLHFGNGTRLTVT.